The clone carrying this TCR beta chain was counted a few times. No antigen is known for it. The data were taken from a study of cytotoxic CD8 clonotypes in ibrutinib-treated CLL. Whole-study context: After median about 71 months, approximately 14 stayed in remission, about 12 progressed; responses some 25 partial, 2 complete. Findings and caveats of the study: Relative to age-matched healthy donors, clonality at baseline was higher, and it tracked circulating CD8+ T-cell counts.

Germline V lookup: CDR1 LGHNT, CDR2 FRNRAP. CDR3 size: 15 residues. Germline trimming cut 6 bases from V and 4 bases from J; bases unmatched to any gene: 10. Some clones are missing from TCRdb's copy, which holds only in-frame ones; the method was immunoSEQ multiplex PCR. The sample lists 160,000 or so clones, around nine tenths occurring once. The specimen was PBMCs, collected at disease progression, from a patient treated with ibrutinib. This receptor was taken from a human donor with chronic lymphocytic leukemia. The J gene is TRBJ2-3, the V gene TRBV12-5, with 7 bases aligning to TRBD1. The CDR3 loop is CASGGITGAADTQYF. The CDR3 nucleotides are TGTGCTAGTGGGGGCATTACAGGGGCGGCAGATACGCAGTATTTT.